One sample yielded the 20 T cell receptor beta chains listed below, sequenced in a study of cytomegalovirus exposure and HLA in healthy donors. PCR amplification relied on 60 Vbeta primers (plus 13 Jbeta primers). TCRdb keeps only in-frame clones here, not all; method: immunoSEQ multiplex PCR. Its clone listing holds about 160,000 clones. Source material: PBMCs. The source is a woman aged 60-75 years in good health and CMV-seronegative.

The chain employs TRBV28 and TRBJ2-2; the match to TRBD2 covers 14 bases. The CDR3 has 18 residues. The trim removed 6 bases at V and 2 bases at J, leaving 8 bases unmatched. Germline CDR1 MDHEN, CDR2 SYDVKM. CDR3 sequence: CASSKGLAGVLNTGELFF. CDR3 bases: TGTGCCAGCAGCAAGGGACTAGCGGGAGTGCTAAACACCGGGGAGCTGTTTTTT.

The chain carries TRBV2 and TRBJ1-1; TRBD1 aligns across 8 bases. J gave up 1 base and V 8 bases, and 9 bases lay outside the gene matches. The CDR3 spans 15 residues. CDR1 and CDR2 from the germline V gene are SNHLY and FYNNEI. The CDR3 bases are TGTGCCAGCCAAAACAGGGGGTTCACGAACACTGAAGCTTTCTTT. Translated, it gives CASQNRGFTNTEAFF.

The CDR3 region is CASSHDRAGYGYTF. In nucleotides, the CDR3 is TGTGCCAGCAGCCACGACAGGGCGGGCTATGGCTACACCTTC. The chain employs TRBV7-2 and TRBJ1-2; 7 nucleotides agree with TRBD1. This CDR3 comprises 14 residues. Germline CDR1 SGHTA, CDR2 FQGNSA. V shed 5 bases and J 4 bases; nucleotides not matched to a gene: 7.

DNA for the CDR3: TGTGCCAGCAGTTACATAGGAGGGTGGGGGGGCAATGAGCAGTTCTTC. It translates to CASSYIGGWGGNEQFF. This rearrangement joins TRBV6-5 to TRBJ2-1; 7 bases fit TRBD2. The CDR3 is made up of 16 amino acids. The junction had 10 bases not matched to a gene; V was cut back by 2 bases and J by 6 bases. Germline CDR1 reads MNHEY; CDR2 reads SVGAGI.

The chain employs TRBV5-1 and TRBJ1-1, with D uncertain. Trimming shortened V by 0 bases and J by 0 bases, and 9 bases separated the two germline ends. This CDR3 has 15 amino acids. Germline V gene data show CDR1 as SGHRS and CDR2 as YFSETQ. The chain's CDR3 is CASSLAAGMNTEAFF. CDR3 DNA: TGCGCCAGCAGCTTGGCCGCCGGGATGAACACTGAAGCTTTCTTT.

The gene calls are TRBV19 and TRBJ1-1, with TRBD1 matching 8 bases. Trimming took 4 bases from V and 7 from J; bases not matched to a gene: 5. The CDR3 loop spans 13 amino acids. Germline lookup yields CDR1 LNHDA and CDR2 SQIVND (reference sequence). The CDR3 is CASSNRGTIEAFF. The DNA for the CDR3 is TGTGCCAGTAGTAACAGGGGGACAATTGAAGCTTTCTTT.

J is TRBJ1-2 and V is TRBV5-1; possibly TRBD1 for D (5 bases). Trimming took off 4 bases at V and 0 bases at J, with 10 bases between the two ends. CDR1 is SGHRS, CDR2 YFSETQ, per germline. The CDR3 sequence is 14 residues long. Here the CDR3 reads CASSAGRTNYGYTF. CDR3 sequence (DNA): TGCGCCAGCAGCGCGGGACGGACTAACTATGGCTACACCTTC.

This chain uses TRBV7-6 with TRBJ1-2; D possibly corresponds to TRBD1 (5 bases). The CDR3 spans 14 residues. Trimming shortened V by 5 bases and J by 3 bases, and 13 bases separated the two germline ends. Per germline, CDR1 SGHVS and CDR2 FNYEAQ. The CDR3 DNA is TGTGCCAGCAGCCCCGGATCGGGGGACTATGGCTACACCTTC. The encoded protein is CASSPGSGDYGYTF.

The CDR3 sequence: CASSLGGVVETQYF. The CDR3 DNA reads as TGCGCCAGCAGCCTGGGGGGGGTTGTAGAGACCCAGTACTTC. V and J are TRBV5-1 and TRBJ2-5, with 7 bases aligning to TRBD2. This CDR3 is 14 amino acids long. Losses at the gene ends were 4 bases for V and 4 bases for J; bases not matched to a gene: 7. Germline assignment: CDR1 SGHRS and CDR2 YFSETQ. The full variable domain, rest sourced from reference TRBV5-1 and TRBJ2-5, is KAGVTQTPRYLIKTRGQQVTLSCSPISGHRSVSWYQQTPGQGLQFLFEYFSETQRNKGNFPGRFSGRQFSNSRSEMNVSTLELGDSALYLCASSLGGVVETQYFGPGTRLLVL.

The chain uses TRBV12-5 and TRBJ1-1; D not resolved. V lost 6 bases, J lost 4 bases, and 12 bases lay in between. Germline lookup yields CDR1 LGHNT and CDR2 FRNRAP. The length of the CDR3 is 13 residues. Written as DNA, the CDR3 is TGTGCTAGTGGCCCCGGGAAGGGCACTGAAGCTTTCTTT. It specifies CASGPGKGTEAFF.

This chain uses TRBV12-5 with TRBJ2-5; the match to TRBD2 covers 8 bases. CDR1 LGHNT and CDR2 FRNRAP come from the germline V gene. With 3 bases clipped from V and 2 bases from J, the junction kept 2 bases outside the gene matches. The CDR3 loop spans 14 amino acids. The CDR3 bases are TGTGCTAGTGGTTTAAGCGGGGGACAAGAGACCCAGTACTTC. Its translation: CASGLSGGQETQYF.

The J gene is TRBJ2-7, the V gene TRBV29-1; D is unclear. The CDR3 runs 12 residues. Germline CDR1 reads SQVTM; CDR2 reads ANQGSEA. The V end was cut by 4 bases, the J end by 2 bases, with 9 bases between. The chain's CDR3 is CSVVFATYEQYF. Written as DNA, the CDR3 is TGCAGCGTTGTGTTTGCGACCTACGAGCAGTACTTC.

The V and J genes are TRBV5-1 and TRBJ2-5, with a possible D match to TRBD1 (6 bases). TRBJ2-7 explains the end of the DNA better; the J call may be wrong. This CDR3 region has 13 residues. The germline CDR1 and CDR2 sequences are SGHRS and YFSETQ. In DNA form, the CDR3 reads TGCGCCAGCAGGTGGGACAACTCCTACGAGCAGTACTTC. The encoded protein is CASRWDNSYEQYF.

This chain connects TRBV7-2 to TRBJ1-2; no reliable D call. The CDR3 length is 14 residues. V dropped 5 bases and J dropped 2 bases, with 12 bases sitting between them. The germline V gene encodes CDR1 SGHTA and CDR2 FQGNSA. The DNA of the CDR3 is TGTGCCAGCAGCCCCGGTTTAGCGAACTATGGCTACACCTTC. Protein product: CASSPGLANYGYTF.

The chain carries TRBV7-2 and TRBJ1-1; tentative D call: TRBD1 (5 bases). With 1 base removed from V and 0 bases from J, the gap between germline ends came to 21 bases. The CDR3 has 19 residues. Germline CDR1 is SGHTA and CDR2 is FQGNSA. CDR3 DNA: TGTGCCAGCAGCTTAGTGCAGGGTATGGTGAGTCGGATGAACACTGAAGCTTTCTTT. Amino acids: CASSLVQGMVSRMNTEAFF.

The chain joins TRBV7-2 to TRBJ2-2; a possible D gene is TRBD2 (6 bases). The V end lost 8 bases, the J end lost 8 bases, and 9 bases lay between the germline ends. There are 11 residues in the CDR3. From germline, CDR1 is SGHTA and CDR2 FQGNSA. In DNA form, the CDR3 reads TGTGCCAGCGGCAGCGGGGGGGAGCTGTTTTTT. Its protein is CASGSGGELFF. Full variable domain (missing parts from reference TRBV7-2 and TRBJ2-2): GAGVSQSPSNKVTEKGKDVELRCDPISGHTALYWYRQSLGQGLEFLIYFQGNSAPDKSGLPSDRFSAERTGGSVSTLTIQRTQQEDSAVYLCASGSGGELFFGEGSRLTVL.

As to this clone: Additional DNA sequences in this sample encode the identical CDR3. This sequence joins TRBV27 and TRBJ2-7, with 7 positions matching TRBD1. The germline gives CDR1 MNHEY, CDR2 SMNVEV (reference sequence). The ends lost 6 bases at V and 7 bases at J; junction bases unmatched: 6. The CDR3 is 12 amino acids. In DNA, the CDR3 is TGTGCCAGCAGCGACAGGGCCCGGGAGCAGTACTTC. The encoded protein is CASSDRAREQYF.

This chain links TRBV11-2 with TRBJ2-7, with 13 bases lining up with TRBD2. V was pared by 7 bases and J by 2 bases, with 5 bases of the junction left unmatched. The CDR3 is made up of 15 amino acids. In germline, CDR1 is SGHAT, CDR2 FQNNGV. CDR3 nucleotides: TGTGCCAGCACACTTGGGACTAGCGGGGCCTACGAGCAGTACTTC. Translation: CASTLGTSGAYEQYF. The whole variable domain, remainder taken from reference TRBV11-2 and TRBJ2-7, is EAGVAQSPRYKIIEKRQSVAFWCNPISGHATLYWYQQILGQGPKLLIQFQNNGVVDDSQLPKDRFSAERLKGVDSTLKIQPAKLEDSAVYLCASTLGTSGAYEQYFGPGTRLTVT.

J is TRBJ2-3 and V is TRBV5-4; 11 bases are shared with TRBD2. V lost 0 bases and J lost 4; bases outside the gene matches: 7. The CDR3 extends over 17 amino acids. Germline CDR1 SGHNT, CDR2 YYREEE (reference sequence). CDR3 nucleotides: TGTGCCAGCAGCTTGGGGGCGACTAGCGGGGTGTCAGATACGCAGTATTTT. It specifies CASSLGATSGVSDTQYF.

This chain links TRBV6-1 with TRBJ2-7; 9 bases fit TRBD1. The CDR3 covers 14 residues. V was clipped by 8 bases and J by 6 bases; unmatched bases: 11. CDR1 and CDR2 from the germline V gene are MNHNS and SASEGT. CDR3 DNA: TGTGCCAGCGGCCCGGACAGGGGAAAAGGCGAGCAGTACTTC. Its protein is CASGPDRGKGEQYF.